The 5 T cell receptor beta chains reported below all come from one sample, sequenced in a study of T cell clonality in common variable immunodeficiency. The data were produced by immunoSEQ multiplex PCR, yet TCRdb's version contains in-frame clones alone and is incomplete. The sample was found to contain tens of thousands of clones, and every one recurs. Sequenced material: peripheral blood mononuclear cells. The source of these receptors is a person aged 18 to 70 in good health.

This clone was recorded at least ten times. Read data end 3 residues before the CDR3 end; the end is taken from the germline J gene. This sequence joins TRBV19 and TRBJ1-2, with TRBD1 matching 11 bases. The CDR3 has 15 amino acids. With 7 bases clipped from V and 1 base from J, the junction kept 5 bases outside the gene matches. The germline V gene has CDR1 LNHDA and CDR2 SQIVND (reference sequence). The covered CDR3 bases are TGTGCCAGTACTGCGGACAGGGGGCTTAACTATGGC. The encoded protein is CASTADRGLNYG. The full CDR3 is CASTADRGLNYGYTF. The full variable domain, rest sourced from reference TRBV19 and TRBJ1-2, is DGGITQSPKYLFRKEGQNVTLSCEQNLNHDAMYWYRQDPGQGLRLIYYSQIVNDFQKGDIAEGYSVSREKKESFPLTVTSAQKNPTAFYLCASTADRGLNYGYTFGSGTRLTVV.

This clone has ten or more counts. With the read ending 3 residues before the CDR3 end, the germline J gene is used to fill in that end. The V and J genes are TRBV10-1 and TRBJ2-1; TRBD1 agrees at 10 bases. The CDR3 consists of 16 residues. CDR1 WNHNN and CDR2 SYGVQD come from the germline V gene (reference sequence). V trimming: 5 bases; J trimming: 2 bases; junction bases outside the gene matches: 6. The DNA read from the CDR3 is TGCGCCAGCAGTACGGACAGGGGGGACACCTACAATGAG. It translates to CASSTDRGDTYNE. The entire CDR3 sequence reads CASSTDRGDTYNEQFF.

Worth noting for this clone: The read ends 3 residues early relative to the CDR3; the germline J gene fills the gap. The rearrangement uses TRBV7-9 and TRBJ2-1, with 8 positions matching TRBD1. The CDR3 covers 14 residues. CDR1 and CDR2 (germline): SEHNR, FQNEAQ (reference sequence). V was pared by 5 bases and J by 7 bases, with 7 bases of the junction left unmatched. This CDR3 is CASSPRTGLNEQFF. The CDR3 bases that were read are TGTGCCAGCAGCCCTCGGACAGGGTTGAATGAG.

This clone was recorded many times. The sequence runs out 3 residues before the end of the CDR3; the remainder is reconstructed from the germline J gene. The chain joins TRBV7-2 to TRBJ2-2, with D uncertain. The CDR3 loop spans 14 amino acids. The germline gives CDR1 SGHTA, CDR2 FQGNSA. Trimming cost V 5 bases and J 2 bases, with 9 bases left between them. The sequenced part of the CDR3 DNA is TGTGCCAGCAGCGTTGACACTAACACCGGGGAG. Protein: CASSVDTNTGE. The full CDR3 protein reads CASSVDTNTGELFF.

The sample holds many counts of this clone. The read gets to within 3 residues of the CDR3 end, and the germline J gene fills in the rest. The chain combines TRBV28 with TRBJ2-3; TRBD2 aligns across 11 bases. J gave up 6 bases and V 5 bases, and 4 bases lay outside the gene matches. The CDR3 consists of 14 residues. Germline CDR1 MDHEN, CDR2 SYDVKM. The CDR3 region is CASSDSGRADTQYF. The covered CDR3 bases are TGTGCCAGCAGTGATAGCGGGAGGGCGGATACG.